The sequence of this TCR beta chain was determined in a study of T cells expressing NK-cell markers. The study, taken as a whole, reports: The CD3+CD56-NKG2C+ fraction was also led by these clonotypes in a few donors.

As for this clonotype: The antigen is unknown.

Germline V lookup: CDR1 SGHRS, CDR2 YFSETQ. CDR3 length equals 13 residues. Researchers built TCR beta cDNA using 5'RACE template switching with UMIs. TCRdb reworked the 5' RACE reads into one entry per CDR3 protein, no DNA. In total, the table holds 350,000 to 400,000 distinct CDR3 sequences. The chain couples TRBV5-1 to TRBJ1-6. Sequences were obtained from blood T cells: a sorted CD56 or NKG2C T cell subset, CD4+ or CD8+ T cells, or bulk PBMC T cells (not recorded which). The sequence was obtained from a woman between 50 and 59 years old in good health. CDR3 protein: CASSLHQDSPLHF.